The 3 T cell receptor beta chains below come from one sample, sequenced in a study of blood T cell dynamics during melanoma immunotherapy. Indicated time point: week 3, after first cycle of checkpoint inhibitor. The data were produced by immunoSEQ multiplex PCR, yet TCRdb's version contains in-frame clones alone and is incomplete. The sample lists 5,500 to 9,000 clones, roughly 77% occurring once. The source was blood, collected from a patient treated with checkpoint blockade. Source of these receptors: a human donor with melanoma.

The chain employs TRBV6-5 and TRBJ1-4, with no clear D. The V gene lost 2 bases and the J gene lost 7 bases, with 11 bases spanning the gap. Germline CDR1 is MNHEY and CDR2 is SVGAGI. This CDR3 is 14 amino acids long. The CDR3 region has the DNA TGTGCCAGCAGTTACGGGAGGGTAGGTGAAAAACTGTTTTTT. Its protein product is CASSYGRVGEKLFF.

The chain couples TRBV9 to TRBJ1-3; D call uncertain. Germline V gene sequence: CDR1 SGDLS, CDR2 YYNGEE. V gave up 4 bases and J gave up 4 bases, with 12 bases separating them. CDR3 length: 14 amino acids. CDR3 DNA: TGTGCCAGCAGCCCCCTGTTAGGAGGAAACACCATATATTTT. As protein: CASSPLLGGNTIYF.

This clone appeared a few times. J is TRBJ1-4 and V is TRBV2; no reliable D call. Germline V CDR1 and CDR2: SNHLY, FYNNEI. The CDR3 has 13 amino acids. V was shortened by 1 base and J by 11 bases, with 11 bases between the two germline ends. The CDR3 loop reads CASSEVGLLKLFF. Here the CDR3 DNA reads TGTGCCAGCAGTGAAGTTGGACTATTGAAACTGTTTTTT.